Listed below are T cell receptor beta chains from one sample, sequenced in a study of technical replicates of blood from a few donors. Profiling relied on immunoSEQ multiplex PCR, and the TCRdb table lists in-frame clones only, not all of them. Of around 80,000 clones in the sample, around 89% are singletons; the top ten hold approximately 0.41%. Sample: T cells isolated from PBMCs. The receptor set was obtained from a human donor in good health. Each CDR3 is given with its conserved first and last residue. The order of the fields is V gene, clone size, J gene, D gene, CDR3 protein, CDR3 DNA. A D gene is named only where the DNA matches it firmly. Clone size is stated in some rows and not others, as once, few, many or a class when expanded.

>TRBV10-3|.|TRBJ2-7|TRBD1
CAISESDRGYYEQYF
TGTGCCATCAGTGAGTCGGACAGGGGGTACTACGAGCAGTACTTC
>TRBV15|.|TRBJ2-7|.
CATSSVDIYGSRHEQYF
TGTGCCACCAGCAGTGTGGACATTTATGGTTCCCGCCACGAGCAGTACTTC
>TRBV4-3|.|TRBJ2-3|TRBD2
CASSQGLVAGGKQYF
TGCGCCAGCAGCCAAGGTCTGGTAGCGGGAGGAAAGCAGTATTTT
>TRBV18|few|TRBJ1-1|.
CASGPQEGEAFF
TGTGCCAGCGGTCCTCAGGAAGGAGAAGCTTTCTTT
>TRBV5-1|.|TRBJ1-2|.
CASQLAGASNGYTF
TGCGCCTCACAGCTCGCGGGGGCGTCGAATGGCTACACCTTC
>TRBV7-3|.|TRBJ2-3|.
CASSGGASTDTQYF
TGTGCCAGCAGCGGCGGGGCTAGCACAGATACGCAGTATTTT
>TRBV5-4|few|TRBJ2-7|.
CASSYDTFYEQYF
TGTGCCAGCAGCTACGACACCTTCTACGAGCAGTACTTC
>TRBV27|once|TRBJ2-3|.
CASSLSMGGIDTQYF
TGTGCCAGCAGTTTATCAATGGGAGGAATCGATACGCAGTATTTT
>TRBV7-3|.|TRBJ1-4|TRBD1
CASSLTGTGNEKLFF
TGTGCCAGCAGCTTAACAGGGACAGGGAACGAAAAACTGTTTTTT
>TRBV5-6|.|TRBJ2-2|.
CASSSKSPGGELFF
TGTGCCAGCAGCTCCAAAAGCCCGGGCGGGGAGCTGTTTTTT
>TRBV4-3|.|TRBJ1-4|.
CASSQEPRRRTNEKLFF
TGCGCCAGCAGCCAAGAACCCAGACGGAGAACTAATGAAAAACTGTTTTTT
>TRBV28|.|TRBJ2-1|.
CASCWGDEQFF
TGTGCCAGCTGTTGGGGGGATGAGCAGTTCTTC
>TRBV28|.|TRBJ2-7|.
CASSLGHNYEQYF
TGTGCCAGCAGCCTCGGACATAACTACGAGCAGTACTTC
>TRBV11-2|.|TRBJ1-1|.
CASSLPTGRTRRTTEAFF
TGTGCCAGCAGCCTGCCGACCGGGAGAACAAGGAGGACCACTGAAGCTTTCTTT
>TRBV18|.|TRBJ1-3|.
CATRPPSGNSGNTIYF
TGTGCCACCCGACCACCGAGCGGAAATTCTGGAAACACCATATATTTT
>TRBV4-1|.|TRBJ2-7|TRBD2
CASSQDLGGIRVGQYF
TGCGCCAGCAGCCAAGACTTGGGAGGGATTCGAGTAGGGCAGTACTTC
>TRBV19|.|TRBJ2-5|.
CASSAQVVSGMAQYF
TGTGCCAGTAGTGCCCAGGTCGTGAGCGGAATGGCCCAGTACTTC
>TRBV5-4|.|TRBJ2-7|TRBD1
CASSSMGQVGYEQYF
TGTGCCAGCAGCTCAATGGGACAGGTGGGGTACGAGCAGTACTTC
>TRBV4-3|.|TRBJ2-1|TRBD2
CASSQDSPGLGSYNEQFF
TGCGCCAGCAGCCAAGATTCGCCGGGACTAGGCTCCTACAATGAGCAGTTCTTC
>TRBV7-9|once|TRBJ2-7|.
CASSEAGFEQYF
TGTGCCAGCAGCGAGGCAGGGTTCGAGCAGTACTTC
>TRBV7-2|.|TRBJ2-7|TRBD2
CASSSRGSGRSHEQYF
TGTGCCAGCAGCTCCCGTGGGAGCGGGAGGAGCCACGAGCAGTACTTC
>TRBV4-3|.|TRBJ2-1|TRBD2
CASSQEPAGGRNEQFF
TGCGCCAGCAGCCAAGAGCCAGCGGGAGGGCGGAATGAGCAGTTCTTC
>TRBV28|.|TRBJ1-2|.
CASSVPGSGYTF
TGTGCCAGCAGTGTCCCAGGGTCGGGCTACACCTTC
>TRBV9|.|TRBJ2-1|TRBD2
CASSSGLLNEQFF
TGTGCCAGCAGTAGCGGGTTGTTGAATGAGCAGTTCTTC
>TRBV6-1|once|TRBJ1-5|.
CASSEGAWGNQPQHF
TGTGCCAGCAGTGAGGGGGCTTGGGGCAATCAGCCCCAGCATTTT
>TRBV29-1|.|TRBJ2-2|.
CSVAARDTSPGELFF
TGCAGCGTCGCCGCCAGGGACACCTCACCCGGGGAGCTGTTTTTT
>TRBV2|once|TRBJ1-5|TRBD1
CASSVRQGDQPQHF
TGTGCCAGCAGTGTCCGACAGGGGGATCAGCCCCAGCATTTT
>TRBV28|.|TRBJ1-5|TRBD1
CASRGTGELDQPQHF
TGTGCCAGCAGGGGGACAGGGGAGTTGGATCAGCCCCAGCATTTT
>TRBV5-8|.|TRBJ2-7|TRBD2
CASSFAGVSYEQYF
TGTGCCAGCAGCTTTGCGGGAGTTAGCTACGAGCAGTACTTC
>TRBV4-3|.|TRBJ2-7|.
CASSQGTRTYEQYF
TGCGCCAGCAGCCAAGGGACTCGCACCTACGAGCAGTACTTC
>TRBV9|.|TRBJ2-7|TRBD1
CASSEKTGPTYEQYF
TGTGCCAGCAGCGAAAAGACAGGGCCTACGTACGAGCAGTACTTC
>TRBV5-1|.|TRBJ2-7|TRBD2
CASSLSGTSYEQYF
TGCGCCAGCAGCTTGAGCGGGACCTCCTACGAGCAGTACTTC
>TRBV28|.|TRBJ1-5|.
CASSFGHNQPQHF
TGTGCCAGCAGTTTCGGACACAATCAGCCCCAGCATTTT
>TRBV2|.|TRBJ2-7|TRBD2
CASSGGLAGFEQYF
TGTGCCAGCAGCGGGGGACTAGCTGGGTTCGAGCAGTACTTC
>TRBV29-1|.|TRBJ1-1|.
CSVELTEAFF
TGCAGCGTTGAGTTAACTGAAGCTTTCTTT
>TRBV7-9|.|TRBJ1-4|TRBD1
CASSRIQGVWEKLFF
TGTGCCAGCAGCAGGATACAGGGGGTATGGGAAAAACTGTTTTTT
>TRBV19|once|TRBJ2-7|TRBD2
CASSILPGLANEQYF
TGTGCCAGTAGTATACTACCGGGACTAGCGAACGAGCAGTACTTC
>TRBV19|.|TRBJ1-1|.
CASMGGWTEAFF
TGTGCCAGTATGGGGGGATGGACTGAAGCTTTCTTT
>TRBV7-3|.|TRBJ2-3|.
CASSLSSGTDTQYF
TGTGCCAGCAGCTTAAGTAGCGGCACAGATACGCAGTATTTT
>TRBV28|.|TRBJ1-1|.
CASSLSGIEAFF
TGTGCCAGCAGTTTATCGGGGATTGAAGCTTTCTTT
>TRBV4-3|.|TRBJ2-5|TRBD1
CASSQAGTVPQETQYF
TGCGCCAGCAGCCAAGCCGGGACAGTACCCCAAGAGACCCAGTACTTC
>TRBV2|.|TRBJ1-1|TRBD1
CASSERTGSFEAFF
TGTGCCAGCAGCGAGCGGACAGGGTCCTTTGAAGCTTTCTTT
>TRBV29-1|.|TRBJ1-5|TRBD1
CSVAGGTDSNQPQHF
TGCAGCGTTGCGGGTGGGACAGATAGCAATCAGCCCCAGCATTTT
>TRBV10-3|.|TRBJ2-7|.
CAISAGSEQYF
TGTGCCATCAGTGCAGGGTCCGAGCAGTACTTC
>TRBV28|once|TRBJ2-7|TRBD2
CASSQTSVGYEQYF
TGTGCCAGCAGTCAAACTAGCGTTGGCTACGAGCAGTACTTC
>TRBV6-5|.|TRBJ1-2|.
CASSLYRTGGLGYTF
TGTGCCAGCAGTTTATACCGCACCGGTGGACTTGGCTACACCTTC
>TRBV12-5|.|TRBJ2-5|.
CASGFGTVGGQETQYF
TGTGCTAGTGGTTTTGGAACAGTTGGGGGGCAAGAGACCCAGTACTTC
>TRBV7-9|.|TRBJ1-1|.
CASSLGGGGEAFF
TGTGCCAGCAGCTTAGGGGGGGGTGGTGAAGCTTTCTTT
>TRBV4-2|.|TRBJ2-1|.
CASSQGAGYNEQFF
TGTGCCAGCAGCCAAGGGGCGGGGTACAATGAGCAGTTCTTC
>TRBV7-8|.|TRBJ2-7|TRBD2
CASSLREIAYEQYF
TGTGCCAGCAGCTTGCGGGAGATAGCCTACGAGCAGTACTTC
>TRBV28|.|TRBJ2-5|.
CAVGQGYSETQYF
TGTGCCGTGGGGCAAGGGTATTCGGAGACCCAGTACTTC
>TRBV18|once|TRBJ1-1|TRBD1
CASSPTGLYTEAFF
TGTGCCAGCTCACCGACAGGGTTGTACACTGAAGCTTTCTTT
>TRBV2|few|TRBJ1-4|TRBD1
CASRSDRAEKLFF
TGTGCCAGCAGATCAGACAGGGCTGAAAAACTGTTTTTT
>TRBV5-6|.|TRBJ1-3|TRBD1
CASSLVGQGLGNTIYF
TGTGCCAGCAGCTTGGTCGGACAGGGGTTAGGAAACACCATATATTTT
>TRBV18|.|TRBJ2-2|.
CASSPLPKQAINTGELFF
TGTGCCAGCTCACCACTCCCTAAACAGGCCATAAACACCGGGGAGCTGTTTTTT
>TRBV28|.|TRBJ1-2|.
CASSLFGGFDGYTF
TGTGCCAGCAGTTTATTTGGGGGGTTTGATGGCTACACCTTC
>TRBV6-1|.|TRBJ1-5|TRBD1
CASSDVGQGFQPQHF
TGTGCCAGCAGTGACGTGGGACAGGGGTTTCAGCCCCAGCATTTT
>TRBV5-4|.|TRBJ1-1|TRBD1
CASSPSWDSRTEAFF
TGTGCCAGCAGCCCTAGTTGGGACAGTCGGACTGAAGCTTTCTTT
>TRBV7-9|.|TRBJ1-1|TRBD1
CASNPRTGKVTEAFF
TGTGCCAGCAACCCAAGGACAGGGAAGGTAACTGAAGCTTTCTTT
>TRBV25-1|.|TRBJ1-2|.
CASSDPLHPVAREDGYTF
TGTGCCAGCAGTGACCCACTCCACCCGGTTGCCAGGGAGGATGGCTACACCTTC